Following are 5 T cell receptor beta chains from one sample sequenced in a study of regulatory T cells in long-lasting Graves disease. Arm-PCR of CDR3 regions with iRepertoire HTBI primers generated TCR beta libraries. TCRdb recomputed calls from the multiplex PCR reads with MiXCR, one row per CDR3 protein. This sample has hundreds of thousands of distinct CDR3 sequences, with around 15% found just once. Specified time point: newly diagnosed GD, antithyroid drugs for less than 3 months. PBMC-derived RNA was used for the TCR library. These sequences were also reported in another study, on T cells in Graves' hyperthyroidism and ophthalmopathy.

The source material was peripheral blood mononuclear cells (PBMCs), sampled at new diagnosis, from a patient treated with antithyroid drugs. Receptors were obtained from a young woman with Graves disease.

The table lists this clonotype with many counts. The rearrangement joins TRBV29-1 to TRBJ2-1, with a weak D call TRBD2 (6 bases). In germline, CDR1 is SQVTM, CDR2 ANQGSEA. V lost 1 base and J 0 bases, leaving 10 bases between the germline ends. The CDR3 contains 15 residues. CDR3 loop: CSVEGRGSSYNEQFF. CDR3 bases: TGCAGCGTTGAAGGGCGGGGAAGCTCCTACAATGAGCAGTTCTTC.

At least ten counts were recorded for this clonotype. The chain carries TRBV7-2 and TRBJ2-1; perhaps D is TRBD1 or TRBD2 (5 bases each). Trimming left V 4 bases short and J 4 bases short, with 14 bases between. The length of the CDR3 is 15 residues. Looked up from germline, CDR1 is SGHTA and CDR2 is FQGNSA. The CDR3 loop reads CASSSTTGAYNEQFF. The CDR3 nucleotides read TGTGCCAGCAGCTCCACTACCGGGGCATACAATGAGCAGTTCTTC.

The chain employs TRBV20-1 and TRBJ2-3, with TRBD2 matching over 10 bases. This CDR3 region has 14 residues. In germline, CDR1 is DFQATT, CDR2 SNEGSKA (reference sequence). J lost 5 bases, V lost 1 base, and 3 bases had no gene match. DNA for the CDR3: TGCAGTGCTAGAGCCCTAGCGGGAGTAGATACGCAGTATTTT. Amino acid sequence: CSARALAGVDTQYF.

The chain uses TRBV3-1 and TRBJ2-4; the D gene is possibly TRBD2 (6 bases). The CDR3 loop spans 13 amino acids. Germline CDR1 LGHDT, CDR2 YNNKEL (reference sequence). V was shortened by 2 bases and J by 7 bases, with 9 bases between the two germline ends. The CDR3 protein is CASSQSGANIQYF. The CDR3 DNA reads TGTGCCAGCAGCCAATCGGGAGCGAACATTCAGTACTTC.

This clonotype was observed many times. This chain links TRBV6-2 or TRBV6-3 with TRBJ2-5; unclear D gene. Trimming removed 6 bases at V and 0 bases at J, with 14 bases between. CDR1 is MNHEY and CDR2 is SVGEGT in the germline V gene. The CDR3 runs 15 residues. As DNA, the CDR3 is TGTGCCAGCAGACCCAATCGGTGGTACCAAGAGACCCAGTACTTC. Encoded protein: CASRPNRWYQETQYF.